This T cell receptor (beta chain) originates from a study of cytomegalovirus exposure and HLA in healthy donors. The PCR had 60 Vbeta and 13 Jbeta primers. This table comes from immunoSEQ multiplex PCR, and its TCRdb copy is limited to in-frame clones, with some not included. The table has roughly 190,000 clones, just under 75% seen once. This clone came up once. This CDR3 contains 14 residues. Trimming shortened V by 0 bases and J by 0 bases, and 5 bases separated the two germline ends. CDR1 and CDR2 (germline): SGHTA, FQGNSA. This chain connects TRBV7-2 to TRBJ2-5; D gene unclear. The receptor was derived from a man younger than 40 in good health and CMV-seropositive. The sample consisted of PBMCs. DNA for the CDR3: TGTGCCAGCAGCTTAGCGGCTTACCAAGAGACCCAGTACTTC. Encoded protein: CASSLAAYQETQYF.